The next 32 T cell receptor beta chains were all read from a single sample in a study of blood T cell repertoires in COVID-19. Sequencing used immunoSEQ multiplex PCR; TCRdb keeps in-frame clones, though not all of them. The profile shows 210,000 or so clones, roughly 79% of them singletons. The material sequenced was PBMCs or T cells enriched from blood (not recorded which). The receptors originated from a woman in her 50s with acute COVID-19.

V is TRBV6-2 or TRBV6-3 and J is TRBJ2-2, with D possibly matching TRBD1 (5 bases). Germline V gene sequence: CDR1 MNHEY, CDR2 SVGEGT. The CDR3 is 13 residues long. Trimming took 5 bases from V and 1 from J, leaving 5 bases between them. The CDR3 sequence is CASSDRNTGELFF. As DNA, the CDR3 is TGTGCCAGCAGTGACAGGAACACCGGGGAGCTGTTTTTT.

The chain couples TRBV11-2 to TRBJ1-3, with no clear D. Germline CDR1 is SGHAT and CDR2 is FQNNGV. The CDR3 runs 14 residues. Trimming cost V 1 base and J 2 bases, with 6 bases left between them. CDR3 nucleotides: TGTGCCAGCAGCTTAGTCAGGACTGGAAACACCATATATTTT. It is translated as CASSLVRTGNTIYF.

This clone was counted a single time. The J gene is TRBJ1-2, the V gene TRBV7-2; D call uncertain. The CDR3 is 13 residues long. The germline gives CDR1 SGHTA, CDR2 FQGNSA. Trimming removed 5 bases from V and 3 bases from J, with 10 bases in between. The CDR3 sequence is CASSPSRDYGYTF. The CDR3 DNA reads as TGTGCCAGCAGCCCCTCCCGCGACTATGGCTACACCTTC.

This clone was detected only a few times. The V gene is TRBV5-1, the J gene TRBJ2-5; D is possibly TRBD2 (6 bases). Germline assignment: CDR1 SGHRS and CDR2 YFSETQ. The CDR3 sequence is 15 residues long. V dropped 3 bases and J dropped 9 bases, with 21 bases sitting between them. This CDR3 reads CASSSTTSREMSQYF. The CDR3 DNA reads as TGCGCCAGCAGCTCAACTACTAGCCGGGAGATGTCCCAGTACTTC.

This clone was detected only a few times. The chain is built from TRBV5-4 and TRBJ2-5; maybe TRBD2 (5 bases). Trimming took 0 bases from V and 3 from J, leaving 12 bases between them. The CDR3 sequence is 15 residues long. Looked up from germline, CDR1 is SGHNT and CDR2 is YYREEE (reference sequence). The CDR3 spells CASSLGASSEETQYF. In nucleotides, the CDR3 is TGTGCCAGCAGCTTGGGGGCGAGTAGCGAAGAGACCCAGTACTTC.

The gene calls are TRBV3-1 (or the pseudogene TRBV3-2) and TRBJ2-3; the match to TRBD2 covers 12 bases. J gave up 0 bases and V 1 base, and 8 bases lay outside the gene matches. CDR1 is LGHDT and CDR2 is YNNKEL in the germline V gene (reference sequence). The CDR3 runs 19 residues. CDR3 amino acids: CASSQGTLAGGISTDTQYF. In nucleotides, the CDR3 is TGTGCCAGCAGCCAAGGTACACTAGCGGGGGGCATCAGCACAGATACGCAGTATTTT.

This clone was detected a few times. This rearrangement joins TRBV3-1 (or the pseudogene TRBV3-2) to TRBJ2-7, with D possibly matching TRBD1 (6 bases). The CDR3 spans 15 residues. V was clipped by 6 bases and J by 0 bases, with 15 bases between them. From germline, CDR1 is LGHDT and CDR2 YNNKEL (reference sequence). Written as DNA, the CDR3 is TGTGCCAGCAGTCGGGACCGGGACACCTCCTACGAGCAGTACTTC. Amino acid sequence: CASSRDRDTSYEQYF.

This clone came up once. This CDR3 is also generated by other DNA sequences in the sample. V usage is TRBV28 and J usage is TRBJ2-2, with D possibly TRBD2 on 5 matching bases. Germline CDR1 and CDR2: MDHEN and SYDVKM. The CDR3 has 13 residues. Trimming left V 2 bases short and J 4 bases short, with 5 bases between. The CDR3 nucleotides are TGTGCCAGCAGTTTAAGCGGCACCGGGGAGCTGTTTTTT. Protein sequence: CASSLSGTGELFF.

The J gene is TRBJ1-2, the V gene TRBV9; D gene ambiguous. This CDR3 is 13 amino acids long. Germline V CDR1 and CDR2: SGDLS, YYNGEE. The ends were cut back, 0 bases at V and 6 bases at J, with 9 bases in the middle. CDR3 protein: CASSVVLGDGYTF. The CDR3, as DNA: TGTGCCAGCAGCGTAGTGCTCGGGGATGGCTACACCTTC.

The chain links TRBV28 to TRBJ1-1; D uncertain. The CDR3 runs 16 residues. CDR1 and CDR2 from the germline V gene are MDHEN and SYDVKM. Deletions cut 3 bases from V and 11 bases from J, with 25 bases between. The CDR3 is CASSLISGGHPVSAFF. CDR3 nucleotide sequence: TGTGCCAGCAGTTTGATCAGTGGTGGGCACCCAGTCTCGGCTTTCTTT.

Comments on this clone: A read error may produce the germline difference seen at one junction end. DNA for the CDR3: TGTGCCAGCAGCTTAATAGGCGGGAGTACCCACGTCTTC. It specifies CASSLIGGSTHVF. This chain uses TRBV7-2 with TRBJ2-1; 7 bases are shared with TRBD2. The germline CDR1 and CDR2 sequences are SGHTA and FQGNSA. The CDR3 has 13 amino acids.

This clone was seen a single time. This chain uses TRBV7-2 with TRBJ2-7; D possibly corresponds to TRBD2 (5 bases). CDR1 and CDR2 from the germline V gene are SGHTA and FQGNSA. CDR3 length: 15 amino acids. V lost 4 bases and J 6 bases, leaving 19 bases between the germline ends. CDR3: CASSSTRSGFREQYF. The CDR3 DNA reads as TGTGCCAGCAGCTCTACTAGATCCGGTTTCCGCGAGCAGTACTTC.

V gene TRBV30 combines with J gene TRBJ2-7; 8 bases agree with TRBD2. The V gene end was trimmed by 2 bases and the J gene end by 3 bases; junction bases not matched to a gene: 3. This CDR3 is built from 13 residues. Germline V gene lookup returns CDR1 GTSNPN and CDR2 SVGIG (reference sequence). The CDR3 region is CAWSSGTSYEQYF. CDR3 coding DNA: TGTGCCTGGAGTTCCGGGACTAGCTACGAGCAGTACTTC.

The chain combines TRBV4-1 with TRBJ2-5; possible D gene TRBD2, 7 bases. The CDR3 loop spans 16 amino acids. The V and J ends lost 3 bases and 2 bases respectively, with 16 bases between them. In germline, CDR1 is MGHRA, CDR2 YSYEKL. CDR3 coding DNA: TGCGCCAGCAGCCATAGTAGAGGGGGGGGACAAGAGACCCAGTACTTC. Its protein is CASSHSRGGGQETQYF.

The chain recombines TRBV2 with TRBJ1-2, with D maybe TRBD1 (6 bases). The CDR3 length is 13 residues. V shed 5 bases and J shed 0 bases, with 7 bases lying between them. CDR1 is SNHLY, CDR2 FYNNEI, per germline. CDR3 region: CASSRQANYGYTF. DNA for the CDR3: TGTGCCAGCAGTCGACAGGCTAACTATGGCTACACCTTC. Based on the CDR3 plus reference TRBV2 and TRBJ1-2, the full variable domain is EPEVTQTPSHQVTQMGQEVILRCVPISNHLYFYWYRQILGQKVEFLVSFYNNEISEKSEIFDDQFSVERPDGSNFTLKIRSTKLEDSAMYFCASSRQANYGYTFGSGTRLTVV.

The chain employs TRBV7-2 and TRBJ2-7; 13 bases match TRBD2. The CDR3 loop spans 19 amino acids. After removal of 1 base from V and 2 bases from J, the junction contained 11 bases not matched to a gene. Germline V gives CDR1 SGHTA, CDR2 FQGNSA. This CDR3 reads CASSLGEGLAGRIPYEQYF. CDR3 nucleotides: TGTGCCAGCAGCTTAGGGGAGGGACTAGCGGGGCGGATACCCTACGAGCAGTACTTC.

The chain uses TRBV20-1 and TRBJ2-2; D is tentatively TRBD1 or TRBD2 (5 bases each). This CDR3 has 14 amino acids. V was shortened by 4 bases and J by 0 bases, with 9 bases between the two germline ends. The germline V gene encodes CDR1 DFQATT and CDR2 SNEGSKA (reference sequence). CDR3 protein: CSANEGPNTGELFF. The CDR3 DNA is TGCAGTGCTAATGAGGGGCCGAACACCGGGGAGCTGTTTTTT.

Remarks on this clone: Other DNA sequences in the sample encode the same CDR3. The chain carries TRBV7-2 and TRBJ2-1, with 8 bases aligning to TRBD1. The CDR3 is 15 residues long. CDR1 and CDR2 from the germline V gene are SGHTA and FQGNSA. The V segment lost 5 bases and the J segment 4 bases; nucleotides outside the gene matches: 7. The CDR3 loop reads CASSPGQGKYNEQFF. The DNA of the CDR3 is TGTGCCAGCAGCCCTGGACAGGGCAAATACAATGAGCAGTTCTTC. The entire variable domain, with the rest obtained from reference TRBV7-2 and TRBJ2-1, is as follows: GAGVSQSPSNKVTEKGKDVELRCDPISGHTALYWYRQSLGQGLEFLIYFQGNSAPDKSGLPSDRFSAERTGGSVSTLTIQRTQQEDSAVYLCASSPGQGKYNEQFFGPGTRLTVL.

V usage is TRBV28 and J usage is TRBJ1-1; possible D gene TRBD1, 6 bases. CDR1 is MDHEN, CDR2 SYDVKM, per germline. The V gene lost 6 bases and the J gene lost 1 base, with 12 bases spanning the gap. This CDR3 is 14 amino acids long. The CDR3 DNA sequence: TGTGCCAGCAGACAACCGGGACAGAACACTGAAGCTTTCTTT. It yields the protein CASRQPGQNTEAFF.

CDR3 loop: CASSPRGPSGGEGDTQYF. The CDR3 DNA reads TGTGCCAGCAGCCCGCGGGGGCCTAGCGGGGGCGAAGGGGATACGCAGTATTTT. V gene TRBV11-3 combines with J gene TRBJ2-3, with TRBD2 identical over 10 bases. After removal of 5 bases from V and 6 bases from J, the junction contained 17 bases not matched to a gene. Germline values: CDR1 SGHNT, CDR2 YENEEA. CDR3 length equals 18 residues.

This chain joins TRBV5-4 and TRBJ2-7, with D possibly matching TRBD1 (6 bases). The CDR3 has 13 amino acids. V was pared by 5 bases and J by 3 bases, with 12 bases between. Germline V lookup: CDR1 SGHNT, CDR2 YYREEE (reference sequence). The CDR3 loop is CASSSGVYYEQYF. The DNA for the CDR3 is TGTGCCAGCAGTTCAGGGGTCTACTACGAGCAGTACTTC.

This clone was counted a few times. This rearrangement joins TRBV5-1 to TRBJ2-3, with D possibly matching TRBD2 (5 bases). The germline V gene encodes CDR1 SGHRS and CDR2 YFSETQ. Trimming cost V 5 bases and J 5 bases, with 12 bases left between them. This CDR3 has 13 residues. The CDR3 here is CASSSGSVDTQYF. Here the CDR3 DNA reads TGCGCCAGCAGTAGTGGGAGTGTAGATACGCAGTATTTT.

This clone was seen a single time. This chain joins TRBV2 and TRBJ1-1, with D unresolved. Trimming took 7 bases from V and 8 from J, leaving 11 bases between them. This CDR3 is built from 11 residues. The germline V gene has CDR1 SNHLY and CDR2 FYNNEI. Here the CDR3 reads CASTRAWEAFF. The DNA of the CDR3 is TGTGCCAGCACTCGAGCATGGGAAGCTTTCTTT.

The V call is TRBV27, the J call TRBJ1-1; 7 bases are shared with TRBD1. The CDR3 consists of 14 residues. CDR1 and CDR2 (germline): MNHEY, SMNVEV (reference sequence). J was trimmed by 5 bases and V by 6 bases; bases with no gene match: 9. CDR3 coding DNA: TGTGCCAGCAGAGACAGGGTTGGGGGGACTGAAGCTTTCTTT. Translating gives CASRDRVGGTEAFF.

The chain couples TRBV12-3 or TRBV12-4 to TRBJ1-2, with a tentative D call TRBD1 (5 bases). This CDR3 region has 12 residues. V was trimmed by 6 bases and J by 5 bases, leaving 10 bases between them. The CDR3 sequence: CASSPGVYGYTF. The CDR3, as DNA: TGTGCCAGCAGCCCGGGGGTATATGGCTACACCTTC.

CDR3 DNA: TGTGCCATCAGGATGAGTTATAATTCACCCCTCCACTTT. The encoded protein is CAIRMSYNSPLHF. The chain recombines TRBV10-3 with TRBJ1-6, with unresolved D. The CDR3 runs 13 residues. V was pared by 6 bases and J by 4 bases, with 7 bases between. The germline V gene encodes CDR1 ENHRY and CDR2 SYGVKD.

The chain carries TRBV30 and TRBJ1-1; tentatively, D is TRBD1 (6 bases). Germline CDR1 reads GTSNPN; CDR2 reads SVGIG (reference sequence). CDR3 length: 12 residues. The V end lost 3 bases, the J end lost 1 base, and 6 bases lay between the germline ends. This CDR3 is CAWRTGNTEAFF. CDR3 sequence (DNA): TGTGCCTGGAGGACAGGGAACACTGAAGCTTTCTTT.

This clone was seen once. The chain couples TRBV6-5 to TRBJ1-5, with D possibly TRBD1 on 5 matching bases. Germline lookup yields CDR1 MNHEY and CDR2 SVGAGI. The CDR3 has 15 amino acids. V lost 11 bases and J lost 0, with 17 bases in between. CDR3 loop: CACRQSVYSNQPQHF. In DNA form, the CDR3 reads TGTGCCTGTAGACAGAGTGTATATAGCAATCAGCCCCAGCATTTT.

The chain employs TRBV19 and TRBJ2-1; 9 bases are a match to TRBD1. V gave up 5 bases and J gave up 8 bases; unmatched junction bases: 13. The germline V gene encodes CDR1 LNHDA and CDR2 SQIVND (reference sequence). This CDR3 region has 16 residues. Here the CDR3 DNA reads TGTGCCAGTAGTTCCCAACAGGGGGCGTTTAGAGATGAGCAGTTCTTC. Translation gives CASSSQQGAFRDEQFF.

This clone has more than one count but fewer than ten. V usage is TRBV2 and J usage is TRBJ1-5; the D gene is possibly TRBD1 (5 bases). The V gene lost 3 bases and the J gene lost 7 bases, with 16 bases spanning the gap. The CDR3 covers 15 residues. CDR1 and CDR2 from the germline V gene are SNHLY and FYNNEI. The CDR3 nucleotides are TGTGCCAGCAGTGACTTTTTGCGGGGGGGGCAGCCCCAGCATTTT. Translated, it gives CASSDFLRGGQPQHF.

The chain recombines TRBV11-3 with TRBJ2-3; D remains unclear. The CDR3 consists of 14 residues. The germline CDR1 and CDR2 sequences are SGHNT and YENEEA. With 0 bases removed from V and 2 bases from J, the gap between germline ends came to 6 bases. CDR3 nucleotides: TGTGCCAGCAGCTTAGAGGCGGACACAGATACGCAGTATTTT. Protein: CASSLEADTDTQYF.

The rearrangement links TRBV24-1 to TRBJ1-5; 7 nucleotides match TRBD1. V lost 10 bases and J lost 0; bases outside the gene matches: 5. The germline gives CDR1 KGHDR, CDR2 SFDVKD. The CDR3 consists of 14 residues. The CDR3 spells CATAGQLSNQPQHF. The CDR3 coding sequence is TGTGCCACTGCGGGACAGCTTAGCAATCAGCCCCAGCATTTT.